A single T cell receptor beta chain is shown here with its context. Sequenced by immunoSEQ multiplex PCR; TCRdb stores in-frame clones only, minus some. The sample consists of 45,000 to 55,000 clones, about 92% of them appearing once. This CDR3 is built from 17 residues. Trimming removed 3 bases from V and 1 base from J; junction bases left unmatched: 8. The V gene's germline CDR1 is MNHNS and CDR2 SASEGT. The source material was PBMCs. The clonotype originates from a man in his forties with rheumatoid arthritis. This rearrangement joins TRBV6-1 to TRBJ2-7, with 11 positions matching TRBD2. The CDR3 DNA reads as TGTGCCAGCAGTGATACGACTAGCGGGATAGTATCCTACGAGCAGTACTTC. Protein product: CASSDTTSGIVSYEQYF.